Shown below are 20 T cell receptor beta chains from a single sample sequenced in a study of glioma-infiltrating T cells. Amplification of TCR alpha and beta CDR3 regions from RNA used iRepertoire nested multiplex PCR. TCRdb re-analysed the multiplex PCR reads in MiXCR, keeping a single row per CDR3 protein. The sample holds tens of thousands of distinct CDR3 sequences, roughly 23% seen once. Source material: glioma tissue, nonneoplastic brain tissue, or PBMCs (not recorded which). The receptors derive from a human donor with low-grade glioma or glioblastoma, undergoing nonglioma brain surgery, or in good health (not recorded which).

This clonotype has ten or more counts. The chain joins TRBV20-1 to TRBJ1-5, with 8 bases identical to TRBD1. The length of the CDR3 is 14 residues. Trimming cost V 5 bases and J 2 bases; bases outside gene matches: 5. Looked up from germline, CDR1 is DFQATT and CDR2 is SNEGSKA (reference sequence). CDR3 region: CSAENRGGNQPQHF. The CDR3 DNA follows: TGCAGTGCTGAGAACAGGGGGGGCAATCAGCCCCAGCATTTT.

This chain links TRBV7-2 with TRBJ2-3; 14 nucleotides match TRBD2. Germline trimming cut 5 bases from V and 3 bases from J; bases unmatched to any gene: 10. Germline values: CDR1 SGHTA, CDR2 FQGNSA. This CDR3 contains 18 residues. The chain's CDR3 is CASSTAGTSGSATDTQYF. The CDR3 nucleotides are TGTGCCAGCAGCACGGCCGGGACTAGCGGGAGTGCAACAGATACGCAGTATTTT.

The chain has TRBV4-1 and TRBJ2-7; D may be TRBD2 (5 bases). Germline loops: CDR1 MGHRA, CDR2 YSYEKL. The V and J ends lost 1 base and 4 bases respectively, with 14 bases between them. The CDR3 is made up of 15 amino acids. The CDR3 is CASSQASGNQYEQYF. DNA for the CDR3: TGCGCCAGCAGCCAAGCCAGCGGAAATCAGTACGAGCAGTACTTC.

The chain links TRBV29-1 to TRBJ2-7; no definite D call. V was cut by 6 bases and J by 0 bases, with 15 bases left in between. This CDR3 contains 14 residues. The germline V gene has CDR1 SQVTM and CDR2 ANQGSEA. This chain's CDR3 is CSVGLARSSYEQYF. CDR3 coding DNA: TGCAGCGTAGGGCTGGCTCGCAGCTCCTACGAGCAGTACTTC.

This clonotype was seen at least ten times. The V gene is TRBV19, the J gene TRBJ1-2; D not resolved. Trimming left V 2 bases short and J 0 bases short, with 10 bases between. This CDR3 has 15 amino acids. Germline lookup yields CDR1 LNHDA and CDR2 SQIVND (reference sequence). The CDR3 here is CASSISGGANYGYTF. CDR3 bases: TGTGCCAGTAGTATATCAGGCGGCGCTAACTATGGCTACACCTTC.

This clonotype was recorded at least ten times. This chain links TRBV6-1 with TRBJ2-1, with a tentative D call TRBD2 (6 bases). The CDR3 runs 15 residues. Looked up from germline, CDR1 is MNHNS and CDR2 is SASEGT. V lost 7 bases and J 1 base, leaving 14 bases between the germline ends. CDR3 coding DNA: TGTGCCAGCAAACAGCTGGGGGGATCCTACAATGAGCAGTTCTTC. This sequence encodes CASKQLGGSYNEQFF.

This clonotype was counted at least ten times. This sequence joins TRBV28 and TRBJ1-6, with D perhaps matching TRBD1 (5 bases). This CDR3 is built from 15 residues. The germline gives CDR1 MDHEN, CDR2 SYDVKM. V lost 5 bases, J lost 7 bases, and 15 bases lay in between. Here the CDR3 DNA reads TGTGCCAGCAGTGCCTTGGCAGGGACGAATTCACCCCTCCACTTT. Protein: CASSALAGTNSPLHF. Filled out from reference TRBV28 and TRBJ1-6, the complete variable domain reads DVKVTQSSRYLVKRTGEKVFLECVQDMDHENMFWYRQDPGLGLRLIYFSYDVKMKEKGDIPEGYSVSREKKERFSLILESASTNQTSMYLCASSALAGTNSPLHFGNGTRLTVT.

This clonotype has a count of ten or more. The CDR3 DNA sequence: TGTGCCAGCAGCTTAACATCCTACTGGAGAGATACGCAGTATTTT. Protein: CASSLTSYWRDTQYF. The V and J genes are TRBV7-2 and TRBJ2-3, with unresolved D. Trimming pared 2 bases from V and 5 bases from J, leaving 14 bases between. The CDR3 extends over 15 amino acids. Germline values: CDR1 SGHTA, CDR2 FQGNSA. Complete variable domain (other parts from reference TRBV7-2 and TRBJ2-3): GAGVSQSPSNKVTEKGKDVELRCDPISGHTALYWYRQSLGQGLEFLIYFQGNSAPDKSGLPSDRFSAERTGGSVSTLTIQRTQQEDSAVYLCASSLTSYWRDTQYFGPGTRLTVL.

This rearrangement joins TRBV12-3 or TRBV12-4 to TRBJ2-7, with a weak D call TRBD1 (5 bases). The CDR3 consists of 14 residues. V lost 2 bases to trimming and J lost 5 bases, with 13 bases between them. The CDR3: CASSLMPDSHEQYF. CDR3 DNA sequence: TGTGCCAGCAGTTTAATGCCAGACAGCCACGAGCAGTACTTC.

Details on this clonotype: A much larger clone differs by one base, so this may be a read error. V gene TRBV12-3 or TRBV12-4 combines with J gene TRBJ2-7; D gene uncertain. Trimming took 3 bases from V and 2 from J, leaving 8 bases between them. This CDR3 spans 13 amino acids. CDR3 residues: CASSFVRTYEQYF. In nucleotides, the CDR3 is TGTGCCAGCAGTTTTGTGCGGACCTACGAGCAGTACTTC.

This clonotype was seen at least ten times. The chain joins TRBV12-3 or TRBV12-4 to TRBJ2-7; the D gene is possibly TRBD2 (5 bases). The V gene lost 5 bases and the J gene lost 13 bases, with 18 bases spanning the gap. This CDR3 spans 12 amino acids. As DNA, the CDR3 is TGTGCCAGCAGTCTTAGGAGGACCTCTCCCTACTTC. Translation gives CASSLRRTSPYF.

This clonotype was found many times. This CDR3 is CASSLIQGANEQFF. DNA of the CDR3: TGTGCCAGCAGTTTAATACAGGGGGCGAATGAGCAGTTCTTC. The chain links TRBV27 to TRBJ2-1, with 9 bases aligning to TRBD1. The CDR3 sequence is 14 residues long. Per the germline V gene, CDR1 is MNHEY and CDR2 is SMNVEV (reference sequence). The trim removed 2 bases at V and 7 bases at J, leaving 3 bases unmatched.

This clonotype was seen a handful of times. This sequence joins TRBV5-6 and TRBJ2-1; 8 bases line up with TRBD2. The CDR3 covers 16 residues. V dropped 4 bases and J dropped 3; count of bases not matched to a gene: 9. Germline CDR1 reads SGHDT; CDR2 reads YYEEEE. In DNA form, the CDR3 reads TGTGCCAGCAGCCCGTCGGGACTAGTCATCTACAATGAGCAGTTCTTC. It codes for CASSPSGLVIYNEQFF.

This sequence joins TRBV5-1 and TRBJ2-5; possible D gene TRBD1, 6 bases. Trimming shortened V by 2 bases and J by 0 bases, and 8 bases separated the two germline ends. CDR1 is SGHRS, CDR2 YFSETQ, per germline. The CDR3 runs 14 residues. The DNA for the CDR3 is TGCGCCAGCAGCTTACAGGGTAACCAAGAGACCCAGTACTTC. This gives the protein CASSLQGNQETQYF.

This clonotype was recorded many times. The rearrangement links TRBV6-1 to TRBJ2-7; 11 nucleotides agree with TRBD1. Germline CDR1 and CDR2: MNHNS and SASEGT. The CDR3 length is 15 residues. The J segment lost 3 bases and the V segment lost 5 bases, leaving 6 bases of the junction unmatched. The CDR3 nucleotides are TGTGCCAGCAGTTACGGGACAGGGGGAATCTACGAGCAGTACTTC. It codes for CASSYGTGGIYEQYF.

The table lists this clonotype with many counts. This chain joins TRBV5-4 and TRBJ1-5, with TRBD1 matching over 7 bases. Trimming cost V 4 bases and J 4 bases; bases outside gene matches: 8. Germline lookup yields CDR1 SGHNT and CDR2 YYREEE (reference sequence). There are 15 residues in the CDR3. CDR3 DNA sequence: TGTGCCAGCAGCAGCGGGACAGAGAGAAATCAGCCCCAGCATTTT. It translates to CASSSGTERNQPQHF.

This clonotype has ten or more counts. The chain is built from TRBV7-2 and TRBJ2-2; D is uncertain. The germline V and J ends were trimmed by 4 bases and 6 bases, with 9 bases remaining between them. The CDR3 totals 13 residues. CDR1 SGHTA and CDR2 FQGNSA come from the germline V gene. The CDR3 region is CASSSGYSGELFF. The CDR3 region has the DNA TGTGCCAGCAGCTCTGGGTATTCCGGGGAGCTGTTTTTT.

The chain recombines TRBV7-9 with TRBJ2-1; 7 bases agree with TRBD1. Trimming removed 6 bases from V and 3 bases from J; junction bases left unmatched: 8. Germline V CDR1 and CDR2: SEHNR, FQNEAQ (reference sequence). This CDR3 has 15 amino acids. Written as DNA, the CDR3 is TGTGCCAGCAGAAGTGAGGCAGGGGGCTACAATGAGCAGTTCTTC. This translates into CASRSEAGGYNEQFF. Together with reference TRBV7-9 and TRBJ2-1, the CDR3 gives the full variable domain: DTGVSQNPRHKITKRGQNVTFRCDPISEHNRLYWYRQTLGQGPEFLTYFQNEAQLEKSRLLSDRFSAERPKGSFSTLEIQRTEQGDSAMYLCASRSEAGGYNEQFFGPGTRLTVL.

Concerning this clonotype: A read error is possible here, since a much larger clone lies one base away. The chain is built from TRBV7-2 and TRBJ1-4, with unresolved D. The germline V gene has CDR1 SGHTA and CDR2 FQGNSA. V lost 5 bases to trimming and J lost 6 bases, with 16 bases between them. This CDR3 contains 15 residues. The CDR3: CASSTRTELDEKLFF. CDR3 coding DNA: TGTGCCAGCAGCACCCGGACGGAATTGGATGAAAAACTGTTTTTT.

With respect to this clonotype: This may arise from a read error, as a much more abundant clone is one base away. The V and J genes are TRBV18 and TRBJ2-1; 7 nucleotides match TRBD2. Germline V CDR1 and CDR2: KGHSH, LQKENI. The CDR3 has 13 amino acids. CDR3 amino acids: CASSPGLSNKQFF. DNA of the CDR3: TGTGCCAGCTCACCGGGACTATCCAATAAGCAGTTCTTC.